A selection of T cell receptor beta chains follows, all from one sample in a study of blood T cell repertoires in COVID-19. Sequencing used immunoSEQ multiplex PCR; TCRdb keeps in-frame clones, though not all of them. The sample contains about 230,000 clones, 81% of which appear only once. The specimen was peripheral blood. The receptors come from a woman older than 75 with acute or convalescent COVID-19. Both conserved end residues are part of each CDR3. The D gene is left open where the match is weak. Not every row has a clone size; where given, it reads once, few, many or a size class.

J gene,CDR3 length,D gene,clone size,V gene,CDR3 protein,CDR3 DNA
TRBJ2-2,14,TRBD2,NA,TRBV3-1/TRBV3-2,CASRTSGSTGELFF,TGTGCCAGCAGGACTAGCGGGTCCACCGGGGAGCTGTTTTTT
TRBJ1-2,15,TRBD1,NA,TRBV5-4,CASSLGGTGGRGYTF,TGTGCCAGCAGCTTGGGAGGGACAGGCGGACGTGGCTACACCTTC
TRBJ1-5,16,NA,NA,TRBV24-1,CATPIGESSFAQPQHF,TGTGCCACCCCTATCGGGGAGTCCTCCTTTGCTCAGCCCCAGCATTTT
TRBJ2-3,15,TRBD1,NA,TRBV3-1/TRBV3-2,CASSRDRGGADTQYF,TGTGCCAGCAGCCGGGACAGGGGTGGGGCAGATACGCAGTATTTT
TRBJ1-2,14,NA,NA,TRBV27,CASSLSHQGRGYTF,TGTGCCAGCAGTTTATCCCATCAGGGAAGGGGCTACACCTTC
TRBJ2-7,17,TRBD2,NA,TRBV5-3,CARSLGYTSREAYEQYF,TGTGCCAGAAGCTTGGGGTACACGAGTCGGGAGGCCTACGAGCAGTACTTC
TRBJ2-3,16,NA,NA,TRBV19,CASSIGSGKSTDTQYF,TGTGCCAGTAGTATAGGATCGGGAAAGAGCACAGATACGCAGTATTTT
TRBJ1-1,14,TRBD1,NA,TRBV7-2,CASSLWGTGGEAFF,TGTGCCAGCTCCTTATGGGGGACAGGGGGTGAAGCTTTCTTT
TRBJ2-5,13,NA,NA,TRBV27,CASSLRGWETQYF,TGTGCCAGCAGTTTAAGAGGATGGGAGACCCAGTACTTC
TRBJ2-1,15,TRBD1,few,TRBV19,CASSMGDRGGDEQFF,TGTGCCAGTAGTATGGGGGACAGGGGAGGGGATGAGCAGTTCTTC
TRBJ2-1,15,TRBD2,few,TRBV20-1,CSAGGLAGIGNEQFF,TGCAGTGCTGGTGGACTAGCGGGGATAGGCAATGAGCAGTTCTTC
TRBJ2-5,16,NA,NA,TRBV9,CASSVVSGSNQETQYF,TGTGCCAGCAGCGTAGTCAGCGGATCTAACCAAGAGACCCAGTACTTC
TRBJ2-2,15,TRBD1,NA,TRBV15,CATSGWDSNTGELFF,TGTGCCACCAGCGGATGGGACAGTAACACCGGGGAGCTGTTTTTT
TRBJ1-2,16,TRBD1,NA,TRBV14,CASSQSDRQGGYGYTF,TGTGCCAGCAGCCAGTCAGACAGACAGGGTGGCTATGGCTACACCTTC
TRBJ2-1,16,TRBD1,few,TRBV7-2,CASSSVGQVSYNEQFF,TGTGCCAGCAGCTCAGTGGGACAGGTATCCTACAATGAGCAGTTCTTC
TRBJ1-2,14,NA,NA,TRBV3-1/TRBV3-2,CASSQRGGKNGYTF,TGTGCCAGCAGCCAAAGGGGGGGGAAGAATGGCTACACCTTC
TRBJ1-1,17,NA,NA,TRBV3-1/TRBV3-2,CASSQDLQGKLVTEAFF,TGTGCCAGCAGCCAAGATCTGCAGGGGAAGCTAGTCACTGAAGCTTTCTTT
TRBJ2-1,16,NA,once,TRBV27,CASSSSSLSSYNEQFF,TGTGCCAGCAGTTCAAGTTCTCTAAGCTCCTACAATGAGCAGTTCTTC
TRBJ2-7,14,TRBD1,NA,TRBV18,CASSPGQESYEQYF,TGTGCCAGCTCACCAGGACAGGAATCCTACGAGCAGTACTTC
TRBJ1-1,13,NA,NA,TRBV9,CASSPTGSTEAFF,TGTGCCAGCAGCCCAACGGGGAGCACTGAAGCTTTCTTT
TRBJ2-3,14,TRBD2,NA,TRBV2,CASSVYVAGNTQYF,TGTGCCAGCAGTGTGTACGTAGCGGGGAATACGCAGTATTTT
TRBJ1-2,14,TRBD1,NA,TRBV28,CASSLDRDGDGYTF,TGTGCCAGCAGTTTAGACAGGGATGGGGATGGCTACACCTTC
TRBJ2-2,15,TRBD1,NA,TRBV19,CAVGDQGAVTGELFF,TGTGCCGTAGGGGACCAGGGGGCGGTCACCGGGGAGCTGTTTTTT
TRBJ2-1,13,TRBD2,NA,TRBV29-1,CSVVAGGSGEQFF,TGCAGCGTTGTAGCGGGAGGGAGTGGTGAGCAGTTCTTC